The 21 T cell receptor beta chains listed next were all sequenced from one sample in a study of blood T cell repertoires in COVID-19. The assay was immunoSEQ multiplex PCR, and TCRdb's table has in-frame clones only and misses some. The sample has about 150,000 clones, more than 70% seen once; the top ten hold more than 4%. Sequencing was carried out using peripheral blood. These TCRs come from a woman aged 45-59 years with acute or convalescent COVID-19.

The rearrangement joins TRBV11-2 to TRBJ2-7; D gene unclear. The germline gives CDR1 SGHAT, CDR2 FQNNGV. The germline V and J ends were trimmed by 3 bases and 2 bases, with 8 bases remaining between them. This CDR3 contains 13 residues. CDR3 in amino acids: CASSFNGAYEQYF. CDR3 nucleotides: TGTGCCAGCAGCTTCAACGGAGCCTACGAGCAGTACTTC.

The chain couples TRBV6-5 to TRBJ2-3, with a weak D call TRBD2 (6 bases). V was pared by 6 bases and J by 3 bases, with 16 bases between. The CDR3 totals 15 residues. Germline-derived CDR1 and CDR2 are MNHEY and SVGAGI. CDR3 coding DNA: TGTGCCAGCAGCCCGGGACTGGATAGAACAGATACGCAGTATTTT. Residues: CASSPGLDRTDTQYF.

The rearrangement links TRBV3-1 (or the pseudogene TRBV3-2) to TRBJ2-3, with a weak D call TRBD2 (6 bases). This CDR3 is built from 15 residues. V gave up 1 base and J gave up 8 bases, with 16 bases separating them. Germline values: CDR1 LGHDT, CDR2 YNNKEL (reference sequence). This CDR3 is CASSQAMEGAGTQYF. The DNA for the CDR3 is TGTGCCAGCAGCCAAGCAATGGAGGGCGCCGGTACGCAGTATTTT.

The rearrangement joins TRBV7-9 to TRBJ1-1, with 9 nucleotides matching TRBD1. Germline loops: CDR1 SEHNR, CDR2 FQNEAQ (reference sequence). The CDR3 consists of 14 residues. With V trimmed by 5 bases and J by 4 bases, 5 bases remained unmatched. The CDR3 protein is CASSPDRGGTEAFF. In nucleotides, the CDR3 is TGTGCCAGCAGCCCTGACAGGGGGGGCACTGAAGCTTTCTTT.

The CDR3 nucleotides read TGTGCCAGCAGAGGGGTAGCTAATCAGCCCCAGCATTTT. Translated: CASRGVANQPQHF. The V and J genes are TRBV5-8 and TRBJ1-5, with a possible D match to TRBD1 (5 bases). Germline lookup yields CDR1 SGHTS and CDR2 YDEGEE. Trimming cost V 5 bases and J 4 bases, with 10 bases left between them. The CDR3 covers 13 residues.

The chain employs TRBV14 and TRBJ1-1, with TRBD1 matching 10 bases. V was clipped by 0 bases and J by 5 bases; unmatched bases: 6. Germline V gene data show CDR1 as SGHDN and CDR2 as FVKESK. This CDR3 has 16 amino acids. This chain's CDR3 is CASSQETGQGLTEAFF. The CDR3 region has the DNA TGTGCCAGCAGCCAAGAAACGGGACAGGGGTTAACTGAAGCTTTCTTT.

The V call is TRBV30, the J call TRBJ1-5, with D perhaps matching TRBD1 (6 bases). The CDR3 has 15 residues. V lost 7 bases to trimming and J lost 1 base, with 17 bases between them. The germline gives CDR1 GTSNPN, CDR2 SVGIG (reference sequence). The CDR3 sequence: CALGLGASSNQPQHF. CDR3 DNA sequence: TGTGCCTTGGGGCTGGGGGCTTCAAGCAATCAGCCCCAGCATTTT.

This clone appeared a few times. The chain couples TRBV7-2 to TRBJ2-3; a weak D match, TRBD2 (7 bases). Germline CDR1 SGHTA, CDR2 FQGNSA. V lost 0 bases to trimming and J lost 4 bases, with 14 bases between them. There are 16 residues in the CDR3. The CDR3 coding sequence is TGTGCCAGCAGCTTAGCCTGGGGGGGGCGAGCAGATACGCAGTATTTT. Amino acid sequence: CASSLAWGGRADTQYF.

V is TRBV28 and J is TRBJ2-7, with 9 positions matching TRBD2. J gave up 3 bases and V 2 bases, and 5 bases lay outside the gene matches. This CDR3 is built from 15 residues. Germline V CDR1 and CDR2: MDHEN, SYDVKM. CDR3 nucleotide sequence: TGTGCCAGCAGTTTAGAGCGGGGGGCAATCTACGAGCAGTACTTC. It codes for CASSLERGAIYEQYF. The variable domain in full, with the rest retrieved from reference TRBV28 and TRBJ2-7, is DVKVTQSSRYLVKRTGEKVFLECVQDMDHENMFWYRQDPGLGLRLIYFSYDVKMKEKGDIPEGYSVSREKKERFSLILESASTNQTSMYLCASSLERGAIYEQYFGPGTRLTVT.

This clone was counted a few times. The gene calls are TRBV3-1 (or the pseudogene TRBV3-2) and TRBJ1-2; TRBD1 aligns across 8 bases. CDR3 size: 16 residues. Per germline, CDR1 LGHDT and CDR2 YNNKEL (reference sequence). V lost 0 bases and J lost 0; bases outside the gene matches: 3. For the CDR3, the DNA is TGTGCCAGCAGCCAAGATCAGGGACAGGCTAACTATGGCTACACCTTC. Amino acid sequence: CASSQDQGQANYGYTF.

V gene TRBV6-5 combines with J gene TRBJ1-6, with no clear D. Trimming removed 4 bases at V and 3 bases at J, with 4 bases between. The CDR3 loop spans 13 amino acids. Germline V gene lookup returns CDR1 MNHEY and CDR2 SVGAGI. The CDR3 DNA reads as TGTGCCAGCAGTTTCAACTATAATTCACCCCTCCACTTT. It codes for CASSFNYNSPLHF.

This clone was recorded only once. The chain carries TRBV7-3 and TRBJ1-1; D not resolved. The V gene's germline CDR1 is SGHTA and CDR2 FQGTGA. The CDR3 totals 12 residues. The V and J ends lost 5 bases and 5 bases respectively, with 9 bases between them. The CDR3 spells CASSPDQTEAFF. CDR3 coding DNA: TGTGCCAGCAGCCCCGATCAGACTGAAGCTTTCTTT.

The chain uses TRBV12-3 or TRBV12-4 and TRBJ1-1, with no clear D. CDR3 length equals 13 residues. Trimming cost V 8 bases and J 5 bases, with 15 bases left between them. In nucleotides, the CDR3 is TGTGCCAGCCGAAAACTGGGGAGGACTGAAGCTTTCTTT. Amino acids: CASRKLGRTEAFF.

This chain's CDR3 is CASSPSGGGTDTQYF. The CDR3 nucleotides read TGTGCCAGCAGTCCTAGCGGGGGGGGGACAGATACGCAGTATTTT. The V gene is TRBV7-7, the J gene TRBJ2-3, with 12 nucleotides matching TRBD2. The germline gives CDR1 SSHAT, CDR2 FNYEAQ (reference sequence). This CDR3 is 15 amino acids long. J gave up 3 bases and V 6 bases, and 4 bases lay outside the gene matches.

This chain links TRBV11-2 with TRBJ2-7, with D possibly being TRBD1 (5 bases). The CDR3 totals 14 residues. V lost 1 base and J 6 bases, leaving 13 bases between the germline ends. Germline V CDR1 and CDR2: SGHAT, FQNNGV. The CDR3 here is CASSLGLGVFEQYF. The CDR3 DNA is TGTGCCAGCAGCTTAGGATTAGGGGTTTTCGAGCAGTACTTC.

The V gene is TRBV3-1 (or the pseudogene TRBV3-2), the J gene TRBJ2-5, with a weak D call TRBD1 (5 bases). The CDR3 length is 16 residues. The germline gives CDR1 LGHDT, CDR2 YNNKEL (reference sequence). V was clipped by 0 bases and J by 2 bases, with 13 bases between them. The CDR3 sequence: CASSQDGSRDQETQYF. CDR3 coding DNA: TGTGCCAGCAGCCAAGACGGAAGCAGGGATCAAGAGACCCAGTACTTC.

The V gene is TRBV7-3, the J gene TRBJ1-2; 8 bases align to TRBD1. The V gene end was trimmed by 5 bases and the J gene end by 8 bases; junction bases not matched to a gene: 7. The germline V gene encodes CDR1 SGHTA and CDR2 FQGTGA. This CDR3 comprises 13 residues. The CDR3 DNA follows: TGTGCCAGCAGCCTCGACAGGGGCGGAGGCTACACCTTC. Amino acid sequence: CASSLDRGGGYTF.

This rearrangement joins TRBV27 to TRBJ2-4; 14 bases fit TRBD2. Germline V gene lookup returns CDR1 MNHEY and CDR2 SMNVEV (reference sequence). Losses at the gene ends were 3 bases for V and 0 bases for J; bases not matched to a gene: 7. The CDR3 covers 19 residues. Here the CDR3 DNA reads TGTGCCAGCAGTTTTTTGACTAGCGGGGGGGGACTAGCCAAAAACATTCAGTACTTC. Residues: CASSFLTSGGGLAKNIQYF.

This clone was seen a handful of times. CDR3 sequence: CASSINRDRGFNSPLHF. The DNA for the CDR3 is TGTGCCAGTAGTATTAACCGAGACAGGGGCTTTAATTCACCCCTCCACTTT. The chain couples TRBV19 to TRBJ1-6, with 8 bases fitting TRBD1. Germline V gene sequence: CDR1 LNHDA, CDR2 SQIVND (reference sequence). CDR3 length: 17 residues. J gave up 6 bases and V 3 bases, and 10 bases lay outside the gene matches.

The chain has TRBV14 and TRBJ1-1; possible D gene TRBD1, 6 bases. CDR3 length: 13 residues. Germline V gene sequence: CDR1 SGHDN, CDR2 FVKESK. V was trimmed by 4 bases and J by 5 bases, leaving 11 bases between them. The CDR3 region is CASSLGASTEAFF. CDR3 in DNA: TGTGCCAGCAGCCTGGGGGCATCGACTGAAGCTTTCTTT.

This chain links TRBV7-9 with TRBJ1-1; D is undetermined. Between the trimmed V and J ends, which lost 7 bases and 3 bases, there was a span of 12 bases. Germline values: CDR1 SEHNR, CDR2 FQNEAQ (reference sequence). The CDR3 runs to 13 residues. In DNA form, the CDR3 reads TGTGCCAGCAAAATTCAGGTCGACACTGAAGCTTTCTTT. Translation: CASKIQVDTEAFF.